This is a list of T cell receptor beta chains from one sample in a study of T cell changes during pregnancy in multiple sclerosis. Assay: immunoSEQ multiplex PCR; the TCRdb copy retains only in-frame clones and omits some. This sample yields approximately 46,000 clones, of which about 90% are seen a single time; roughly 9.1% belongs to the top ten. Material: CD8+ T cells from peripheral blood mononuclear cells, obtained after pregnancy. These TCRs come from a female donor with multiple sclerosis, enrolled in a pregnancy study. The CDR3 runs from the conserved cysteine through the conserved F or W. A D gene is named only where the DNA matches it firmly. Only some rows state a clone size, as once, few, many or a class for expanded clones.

CDR3 DNA: TGTGCCAGCATCCCCTGGGGGGAATTGGAGACCCAGTACTTC
CDR3 protein: CASIPWGELETQYF
V gene: TRBV6-1
J gene: TRBJ2-5
clone size: NA
D gene: NA

CDR3 DNA: TGTGCCAGCACCGAGAGCGGTTGGGCCAATGAGCAGTTCTTC
CDR3 protein: CASTESGWANEQFF
V gene: TRBV11-2
J gene: TRBJ2-1
clone size: NA
D gene: NA

CDR3 DNA: TGTGCCAGCAGTCCTGAAAGCGGGAGATTGTTCGACGAGCAGTACTTC
CDR3 protein: CASSPESGRLFDEQYF
V gene: TRBV25-1
J gene: TRBJ2-7
clone size: NA
D gene: TRBD2

CDR3 DNA: TGTGCCAGCAGCCAAGAAACCACAGGGGCCGGGGAGCTGTTTTTT
CDR3 protein: CASSQETTGAGELFF
V gene: TRBV14
J gene: TRBJ2-2
clone size: NA
D gene: TRBD1

CDR3 DNA: TGTGCCACCAGGGACTTCCTTGGGGCCAACGTCCTGACTTTC
CDR3 protein: CATRDFLGANVLTF
V gene: TRBV19
J gene: TRBJ2-6
clone size: NA
D gene: NA

CDR3 DNA: TGTGCCAGCAGTGAATATTCCGCTAACTATGGCTACACCTTC
CDR3 protein: CASSEYSANYGYTF
V gene: TRBV2
J gene: TRBJ1-2
clone size: NA
D gene: NA

CDR3 DNA: TGTGCCTGGGGGACAGGGGACTCCTACGAGCAGTACTTC
CDR3 protein: CAWGTGDSYEQYF
V gene: TRBV30
J gene: TRBJ2-7
clone size: NA
D gene: TRBD1

CDR3 DNA: TGTGCCAGCAGTGGGGGACAGGGGCCAGATACGCAGTATTTT
CDR3 protein: CASSGGQGPDTQYF
V gene: TRBV2
J gene: TRBJ2-3
clone size: NA
D gene: TRBD1

CDR3 DNA: TGTGCCAGCAGCCCAGGGGTTACTGGAAACACCATATATTTT
CDR3 protein: CASSPGVTGNTIYF
V gene: TRBV9
J gene: TRBJ1-3
clone size: NA
D gene: NA

CDR3 DNA: TGTGCCAGCAGCTTCCCGGGACAGGAGACAAACACCGGGGAGCTGTTTTTT
CDR3 protein: CASSFPGQETNTGELFF
V gene: TRBV7-2
J gene: TRBJ2-2
clone size: NA
D gene: TRBD1

CDR3 DNA: TGTGCCAGCAGCTACCACAGGGGGCAGGGCACTGAAGCTTTCTTT
CDR3 protein: CASSYHRGQGTEAFF
V gene: TRBV14
J gene: TRBJ1-1
clone size: NA
D gene: TRBD1

CDR3 DNA: TGTGCCAGCAGCCCGGACAGGGGATACCTCTACAATGAGCAGTTCTTC
CDR3 protein: CASSPDRGYLYNEQFF
V gene: TRBV7-9
J gene: TRBJ2-1
clone size: NA
D gene: TRBD1

CDR3 DNA: TGTGCCAGCAGCTTAACAGGGTATGGCTACACCTTC
CDR3 protein: CASSLTGYGYTF
V gene: TRBV7-2
J gene: TRBJ1-2
clone size: NA
D gene: NA

CDR3 DNA: TGTGCCAGCAGCGGTAGCGGGGGGAACGATTACAATGAGCAGTTCTTC
CDR3 protein: CASSGSGGNDYNEQFF
V gene: TRBV9
J gene: TRBJ2-1
clone size: once
D gene: TRBD2

CDR3 DNA: TGTGCCAGCACGGGAGTCAATGAGCAGTTCTTC
CDR3 protein: CASTGVNEQFF
V gene: TRBV6-5
J gene: TRBJ2-1
clone size: NA
D gene: NA

CDR3 DNA: TGTGCCTGGAGCCTCCCTCGGGATTACAATGAGCAGTTCTTC
CDR3 protein: CAWSLPRDYNEQFF
V gene: TRBV30
J gene: TRBJ2-1
clone size: once
D gene: NA

CDR3 DNA: TGTGCCAGCAGCTTAGGAAACAGGGGGAATGGGAACATTCAGTACTTC
CDR3 protein: CASSLGNRGNGNIQYF
V gene: TRBV5-5
J gene: TRBJ2-4
clone size: NA
D gene: TRBD1

CDR3 DNA: TGTGCCAGCAGCCCCCTCCCGCTAGCCTCAGATACGCAGTATTTT
CDR3 protein: CASSPLPLASDTQYF
V gene: TRBV9
J gene: TRBJ2-3
clone size: NA
D gene: NA

CDR3 DNA: TGTGCCAGCAGCACGAGCCGGGAAGCCAAAAACATTCAGTACTTC
CDR3 protein: CASSTSREAKNIQYF
V gene: TRBV11-2
J gene: TRBJ2-4
clone size: NA
D gene: NA

CDR3 DNA: TGCAGCGTTGGTGGGGTGACAGTAAGCACAGATACGCAGTATTTT
CDR3 protein: CSVGGVTVSTDTQYF
V gene: TRBV29-1
J gene: TRBJ2-3
clone size: NA
D gene: NA

CDR3 DNA: TGTGCCAGCAGCTTAGTACCTAGCGGCCCCTACGAGCAGTACTTC
CDR3 protein: CASSLVPSGPYEQYF
V gene: TRBV11-2
J gene: TRBJ2-7
clone size: NA
D gene: TRBD2

CDR3 DNA: TGTGCCAGCAGCTTGACCCAAGGAGTGGCTGAAGCTTTCTTT
CDR3 protein: CASSLTQGVAEAFF
V gene: TRBV5-8
J gene: TRBJ1-1
clone size: NA
D gene: NA

CDR3 DNA: TGCGCCAGCAGCTTGGAGGCGGCAGGACTAGCGGGAAACGAGCAGTACTTC
CDR3 protein: CASSLEAAGLAGNEQYF
V gene: TRBV5-1
J gene: TRBJ2-7
clone size: many
D gene: TRBD2

CDR3 DNA: TGTGCCAGCAGCTTAGAACTAGCGGGACCCACCGGGGAGCTGTTTTTT
CDR3 protein: CASSLELAGPTGELFF
V gene: TRBV7-9
J gene: TRBJ2-2
clone size: NA
D gene: TRBD2

CDR3 DNA: TGTGCCAGCCATGATGGGGGGAGGGCCGCAGATACGCAGTATTTT
CDR3 protein: CASHDGGRAADTQYF
V gene: TRBV28
J gene: TRBJ2-3
clone size: many
D gene: TRBD2

CDR3 DNA: TGTGCCAGCAGTGGGGGGGAATCGAGCTACGAGCAGTACTTC
CDR3 protein: CASSGGESSYEQYF
V gene: TRBV2
J gene: TRBJ2-7
clone size: NA
D gene: NA

CDR3 DNA: TGCAGCGTTGATAGAGGAACTGAAGCTTTCTTT
CDR3 protein: CSVDRGTEAFF
V gene: TRBV29-1
J gene: TRBJ1-1
clone size: few
D gene: NA

CDR3 DNA: TGCGCCAGCAGCCAACAGGGAGGGATACCCGCCTACAATGAGCAGTTCTTC
CDR3 protein: CASSQQGGIPAYNEQFF
V gene: TRBV4-1
J gene: TRBJ2-1
clone size: once
D gene: TRBD2

CDR3 DNA: TGTGCCAGCAGCTCCGGACACCCCGGCTACACCTTC
CDR3 protein: CASSSGHPGYTF
V gene: TRBV7-9
J gene: TRBJ1-2
clone size: NA
D gene: NA

CDR3 DNA: TGCGCCAGCAGCCCCCACCGCGGGGGCCGAATAAATGAGCAGTTCTTC
CDR3 protein: CASSPHRGGRINEQFF
V gene: TRBV5-1
J gene: TRBJ2-1
clone size: NA
D gene: NA

CDR3 DNA: TGTGCCAGCAGCGCCTCCGCGGGGAAGAACACTGAAGCTTTCTTT
CDR3 protein: CASSASAGKNTEAFF
V gene: TRBV7-9
J gene: TRBJ1-1
clone size: NA
D gene: NA

CDR3 DNA: TGTGCCAGCAGCGTAGGAGGGGGCTATGGCTACACCTTC
CDR3 protein: CASSVGGGYGYTF
V gene: TRBV9
J gene: TRBJ1-2
clone size: few
D gene: NA

CDR3 DNA: TGCAGCGTTGATAGGCAGGGGGTCAACAATGAGCAGTTCTTC
CDR3 protein: CSVDRQGVNNEQFF
V gene: TRBV29-1
J gene: TRBJ2-1
clone size: NA
D gene: TRBD1

CDR3 DNA: TGTGCCACCAGCAATCCGGAGGACACTGAAGCTTTCTTT
CDR3 protein: CATSNPEDTEAFF
V gene: TRBV15
J gene: TRBJ1-1
clone size: NA
D gene: NA

CDR3 DNA: TGTGCCAGCAGTTTCGGACAGGGAGCCGGGGAGCTGTTTTTT
CDR3 protein: CASSFGQGAGELFF
V gene: TRBV27
J gene: TRBJ2-2
clone size: NA
D gene: TRBD1

CDR3 DNA: TGCGCCAGCAGCTTGGTAGGAGTTCAGGAGACCCAGTACTTC
CDR3 protein: CASSLVGVQETQYF
V gene: TRBV5-1
J gene: TRBJ2-5
clone size: NA
D gene: NA

CDR3 DNA: TGTGCCAGCAGTTTATCGACCAGGGGGCAGGACACTGAAGCTTTCTTT
CDR3 protein: CASSLSTRGQDTEAFF
V gene: TRBV27
J gene: TRBJ1-1
clone size: NA
D gene: TRBD1

CDR3 DNA: TGTGCCAGCAGCCAAGATATGGCTAGCTCCTACGAGCAGTACTTC
CDR3 protein: CASSQDMASSYEQYF
V gene: TRBV4-2
J gene: TRBJ2-7
clone size: NA
D gene: NA

CDR3 DNA: TGTGCCAGCAGTTACTCGGGGGGTTCCTTCACAGATACGCAGTATTTT
CDR3 protein: CASSYSGGSFTDTQYF
V gene: TRBV6-5
J gene: TRBJ2-3
clone size: NA
D gene: NA

CDR3 DNA: TGTGCCAGCAGCTGGGGGACTAGCGGGCTACAAGAGACCCAGTACTTC
CDR3 protein: CASSWGTSGLQETQYF
V gene: TRBV5-6
J gene: TRBJ2-5
clone size: NA
D gene: TRBD2

CDR3 DNA: TGTGCCAGCAGTGAGTCCAGCGGGGGCTACAATGAGCAGTTCTTC
CDR3 protein: CASSESSGGYNEQFF
V gene: TRBV6-1
J gene: TRBJ2-1
clone size: medium-sized
D gene: TRBD2

CDR3 DNA: TGTGCCAGCAGTGTTAGCGGGGGGACAGATACGCAGTATTTT
CDR3 protein: CASSVSGGTDTQYF
V gene: TRBV9
J gene: TRBJ2-3
clone size: NA
D gene: TRBD2

CDR3 DNA: TGTGCCAGCAGTGGACAGGACTCTGGAAACACCATATATTTT
CDR3 protein: CASSGQDSGNTIYF
V gene: TRBV25-1
J gene: TRBJ1-3
clone size: NA
D gene: NA

CDR3 DNA: TGTGCCAGCAGCCGCGGTAGAGCGGGGGACCAAGAGACCCAGTACTTC
CDR3 protein: CASSRGRAGDQETQYF
V gene: TRBV7-7
J gene: TRBJ2-5
clone size: NA
D gene: TRBD2

CDR3 DNA: TGTGCCAGCTCACCATGGACAGCGGATGATCAGCCCCAGCATTTT
CDR3 protein: CASSPWTADDQPQHF
V gene: TRBV18
J gene: TRBJ1-5
clone size: NA
D gene: NA

CDR3 DNA: TGTGCCAGCAGCTTTGGGTACGGGACAGATACGCAGTATTTT
CDR3 protein: CASSFGYGTDTQYF
V gene: TRBV7-6
J gene: TRBJ2-3
clone size: NA
D gene: NA

CDR3 DNA: TGTGCCAGCAGCTTAGACCGGGACAGTGGATTATGGGGTGAGCAGTTCTTC
CDR3 protein: CASSLDRDSGLWGEQFF
V gene: TRBV7-2
J gene: TRBJ2-1
clone size: NA
D gene: TRBD1

CDR3 DNA: TGTGCCAGCAGCTCCGTCGCGGGAGGGCCGAGCGAGCAGTACTTC
CDR3 protein: CASSSVAGGPSEQYF
V gene: TRBV7-9
J gene: TRBJ2-7
clone size: NA
D gene: TRBD2

CDR3 DNA: TGTGCCTGGATGGGGGAGGGGTCTTCCTACAATGAGCAGTTCTTC
CDR3 protein: CAWMGEGSSYNEQFF
V gene: TRBV30
J gene: TRBJ2-1
clone size: NA
D gene: TRBD2

CDR3 DNA: TGCAGCGTTGAAGAGATTGCGGGAGAGACCCAGTACTTC
CDR3 protein: CSVEEIAGETQYF
V gene: TRBV29-1
J gene: TRBJ2-5
clone size: NA
D gene: NA

CDR3 DNA: TGTGCCTGGAACCGGGGACAGTCACAAGAGACCCAGTACTTC
CDR3 protein: CAWNRGQSQETQYF
V gene: TRBV30
J gene: TRBJ2-5
clone size: NA
D gene: TRBD1

CDR3 DNA: TGCGCCAGCAGCTCCTCCGGGGAGACCCAGTACTTC
CDR3 protein: CASSSSGETQYF
V gene: TRBV5-1
J gene: TRBJ2-5
clone size: NA
D gene: NA

CDR3 DNA: TGTGCCAGTAGTATAGTACCCAGGGCTGTTGATCAGCCCCAGCATTTT
CDR3 protein: CASSIVPRAVDQPQHF
V gene: TRBV19
J gene: TRBJ1-5
clone size: NA
D gene: NA